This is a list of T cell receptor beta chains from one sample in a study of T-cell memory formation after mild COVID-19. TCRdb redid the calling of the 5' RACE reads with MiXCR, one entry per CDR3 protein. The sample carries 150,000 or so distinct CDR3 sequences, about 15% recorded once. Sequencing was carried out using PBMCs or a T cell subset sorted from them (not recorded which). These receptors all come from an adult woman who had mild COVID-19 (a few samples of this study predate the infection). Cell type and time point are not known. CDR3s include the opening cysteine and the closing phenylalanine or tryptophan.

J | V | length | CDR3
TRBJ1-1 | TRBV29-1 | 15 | CSVASGNRVATEAFF
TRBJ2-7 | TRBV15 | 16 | CATSRKTGTGPYEQYF
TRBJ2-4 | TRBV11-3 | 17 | CASSLGYRGLAKNIQYF
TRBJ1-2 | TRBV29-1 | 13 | CSVGSHANYGYTF
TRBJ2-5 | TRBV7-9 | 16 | CASSLGYLSGMETQYF
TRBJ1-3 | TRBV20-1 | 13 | CSAVRASGNTIYF
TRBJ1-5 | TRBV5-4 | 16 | CASSPTPGGTNQPQHF
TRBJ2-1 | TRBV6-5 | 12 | CASRGGRFEQFF
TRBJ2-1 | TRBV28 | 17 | CASSLPIGTSGRVEQFF
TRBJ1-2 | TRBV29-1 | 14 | CSATGGGQGPGYTF
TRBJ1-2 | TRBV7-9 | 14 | CASSYAGMNYGYTF
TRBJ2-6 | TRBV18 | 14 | CASSQGAGANVLTF
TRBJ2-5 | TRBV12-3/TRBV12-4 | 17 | CASSLSARVVGQETQYF
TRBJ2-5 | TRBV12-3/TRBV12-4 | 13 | CASSLAGGSTQYF
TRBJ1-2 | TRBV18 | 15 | CASSQSGTDGYGYTF
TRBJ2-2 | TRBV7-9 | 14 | CASRPGTNTGELFF
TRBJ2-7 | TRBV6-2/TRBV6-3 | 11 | CASSHYYEQYF
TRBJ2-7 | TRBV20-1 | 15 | CSARDLTVSTYEQYF
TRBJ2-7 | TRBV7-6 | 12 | CASSHDWYEQYF
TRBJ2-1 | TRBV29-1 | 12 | CSVVQEYNEQFF
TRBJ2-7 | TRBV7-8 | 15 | CASSSGTTNLQEQYF
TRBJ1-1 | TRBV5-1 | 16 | CASRPLSVGGNTEAFF
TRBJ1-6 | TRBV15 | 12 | CATSRRDSPLHF
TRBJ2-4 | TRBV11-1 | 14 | CASSLERAKNIQYF
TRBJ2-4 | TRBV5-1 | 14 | CASSFGQGVNIQYF